This TCR beta chain was obtained from a study of cytomegalovirus exposure and HLA in healthy donors. Concerning this clone itself: The same CDR3 can be traced to other DNA sequences in this sample.

The study ran its PCR with 60 Vbeta and 13 Jbeta primers. Clones were sequenced by immunoSEQ multiplex PCR, and TCRdb holds only the in-frame ones, with some missing. The sample records 140,000 to 150,000 clones, about 10% being singletons. The CDR3 loop spans 13 amino acids. Trimming shortened V by 6 bases and J by 1 base, and 9 bases separated the two germline ends. CDR1 is MDHEN and CDR2 is SYDVKM in the germline V gene. This chain joins TRBV28 and TRBJ1-2; D perhaps matches TRBD1 (5 bases). The TCR comes from a man between 50 and 59 years old in good health and CMV-seronegative. Sequenced input: PBMCs. CDR3 nucleotide sequence: TGTGCCAGCAGCTTAGACAGTAACTATGGCTACACCTTC. This gives the protein CASSLDSNYGYTF.